These 9 T cell receptor beta chains originate from one sample sequenced in a study of identical twins. TCRdb used MiXCR to reprocess the 5' RACE reads, holding one entry per CDR3 protein. The sample carries around 670,000 distinct CDR3 sequences, around 5.7% recorded once. The sequencing sample was made of naive T cells sorted from blood. Receptors originate from a young man in good health.

This clonotype showed up many times. The chain couples TRBV19 to TRBJ2-1, with 8 positions matching TRBD2. The CDR3 sequence is 15 residues long. CDR1 is LNHDA, CDR2 SQIVND, per germline (reference sequence). Losses at the gene ends were 1 base for V and 8 bases for J; bases not matched to a gene: 7. CDR3 amino acids: CASSIAGGPGYEQFF. Here the CDR3 DNA reads TGTGCCAGTAGTATAGCGGGAGGGCCCGGGTATGAGCAGTTCTTC.

This clonotype has a count of ten or more. V usage is TRBV12-3 or TRBV12-4 and J usage is TRBJ2-3, with D tentatively TRBD2 (6 bases). The V end lost 5 bases, the J end lost 6 bases, and 21 bases lay between the germline ends. The CDR3 sequence is 16 residues long. CDR3 nucleotide sequence: TGTGCCAGCAGTAATTTCCCTAGCGCTTCGTGGGATACGCAGTATTTT. Amino acids: CASSNFPSASWDTQYF.

This clonotype was seen more than once but under ten times. The rearrangement joins TRBV3-1 to TRBJ1-4, with 9 bases lining up with TRBD1. Germline loops: CDR1 LGHDT, CDR2 YNNKEL (reference sequence). Unmatched junction bases numbered 2, after V lost 1 base and J lost 17 bases. This CDR3 region has 11 residues. CDR3 protein: CASSQGTGVFF. The CDR3 nucleotides are TGTGCCAGCAGCCAAGGGACAGGGGTTTTTTTT. Full variable domain (outside the CDR3, taken from reference TRBV3-1 and TRBJ1-4): DTAVSQTPKYLVTQMGNDKSIKCEQNLGHDTMYWYKQDSKKFLKIMFSYNNKELIINETVPNRFSPKSPDKAHLNLHINSLELGDSAVYFCASSQGTGVFFGSGTQLSVL.

This clonotype was seen at least ten times. The rearrangement uses TRBV7-2 and TRBJ1-1, with 7 nucleotides matching TRBD1. V lost 5 bases to trimming and J lost 9 bases; unmatched junction nucleotides: 3. Germline V gene lookup returns CDR1 SGHTA and CDR2 FQGNSA. The CDR3 is made up of 11 amino acids. The CDR3 DNA reads TGTGCCAGCAGCGGGGACAGTAAAGCTTTCTTT. Translation gives CASSGDSKAFF.

This clonotype was counted at least ten times. This sequence joins TRBV7-9 and TRBJ2-7; D is ambiguous. This CDR3 is built from 16 residues. The germline CDR1 and CDR2 sequences are SEHNR and FQNEAQ (reference sequence). V was cut by 4 bases and J by 2 bases, with 18 bases left in between. The DNA of the CDR3 is TGTGCCAGCAGCTCCCCGCCATCCATCGCCCCCTACGAGCAGTACTTC. It yields the protein CASSSPPSIAPYEQYF.

This clonotype has a handful of counts. Mismatch with germline at one junction end may stem from a read error. The chain combines TRBV7-9 with TRBJ2-1; D uncertain. The CDR3 totals 12 residues. The germline V gene encodes CDR1 SEHNR and CDR2 FQNEAQ (reference sequence). The CDR3 loop reads CASSLGISERFF. CDR3 in DNA: TGTGCCAGCAGCTTAGGGATATCGGAGCGGTTCTTC.

V usage is TRBV25-1 and J usage is TRBJ2-7; 8 nucleotides line up with TRBD1. The trim removed 7 bases at V and 3 bases at J, leaving 8 bases unmatched. The germline gives CDR1 MGHDK, CDR2 SYGVNS. CDR3 length: 14 amino acids. Here the CDR3 DNA reads TGTGCCAGCACAGCGACAGGGGCGCACTACGAGCAGTACTTC. This translates into CASTATGAHYEQYF.

The chain joins TRBV20-1 to TRBJ2-7; 8 bases are shared with TRBD1. Trimming removed 6 bases from V and 4 bases from J; junction bases left unmatched: 8. This CDR3 spans 13 amino acids. Germline CDR1 and CDR2: DFQATT and SNEGSKA (reference sequence). This CDR3 is CSAQQDRAYEQYF. The CDR3 DNA reads TGCAGTGCCCAGCAGGACAGGGCTTACGAGCAGTACTTC.

This clonotype showed up many times. The chain couples TRBV5-1 to TRBJ2-7; D gene uncertain. Trimming left V 0 bases short and J 2 bases short, with 6 bases between. This CDR3 contains 13 residues. From germline, CDR1 is SGHRS and CDR2 YFSETQ. In DNA, the CDR3 is TGCGCCAGCAGCTTGGCCAGCCCCTACGAGCAGTACTTC. It is translated as CASSLASPYEQYF.